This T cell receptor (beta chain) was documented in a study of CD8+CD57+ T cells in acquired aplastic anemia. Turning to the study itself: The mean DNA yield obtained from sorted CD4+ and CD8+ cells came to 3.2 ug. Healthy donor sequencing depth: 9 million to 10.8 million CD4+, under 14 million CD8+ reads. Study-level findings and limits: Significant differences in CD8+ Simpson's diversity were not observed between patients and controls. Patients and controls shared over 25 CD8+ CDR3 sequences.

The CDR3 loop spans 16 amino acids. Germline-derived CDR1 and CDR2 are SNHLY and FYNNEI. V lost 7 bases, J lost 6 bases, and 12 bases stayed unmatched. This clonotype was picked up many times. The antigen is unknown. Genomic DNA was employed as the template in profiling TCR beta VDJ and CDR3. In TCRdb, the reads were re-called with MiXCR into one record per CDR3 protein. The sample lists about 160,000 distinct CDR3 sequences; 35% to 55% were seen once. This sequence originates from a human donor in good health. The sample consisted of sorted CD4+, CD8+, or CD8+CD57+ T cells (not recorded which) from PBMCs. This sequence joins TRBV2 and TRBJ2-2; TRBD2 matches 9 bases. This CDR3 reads CASKNVAGDVAGELFF. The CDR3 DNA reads TGTGCCAGCAAAAATGTAGCGGGAGATGTAGCCGGGGAGCTGTTTTTT.